This TCR beta chain is drawn from a study of T cell changes during pregnancy in multiple sclerosis. Measured with immunoSEQ multiplex PCR; TCRdb has only the in-frame clones, and not every one. The sample lists tens of thousands of clones, around 91% seen once, with almost 6.5% in the top ten. Germline assignment: CDR1 SGHAT and CDR2 FQNNGV. V was shortened by 3 bases and J by 6 bases, with 18 bases between the two germline ends. CDR3 length equals 15 residues. The chain joins TRBV11-2 to TRBJ2-7, with a weak D call TRBD2 (6 bases). This clonotype was obtained from a female donor with multiple sclerosis, enrolled in a pregnancy study. Material: CD8+ T cells from peripheral blood mononuclear cells, obtained in the second trimester of pregnancy. In DNA form, the CDR3 reads TGTGCCAGCAGCTTCGATCCCGGGAGTACCAGCGAGCAGTACTTC. Translation: CASSFDPGSTSEQYF.